The rows below give T cell receptor beta chains drawn from one sample of a study of T-cell memory formation after mild COVID-19. MiXCR, applied by TCRdb to the 5' RACE reads, yields one record per CDR3 protein. Of roughly 400,000 distinct CDR3 sequences in the sample, approximately 24% were seen once. The sequenced material came from PBMCs or a T cell subset sorted from them (not recorded which). The receptors derive from an adult woman who had mild COVID-19 (a few samples of this study predate the infection). Cell type and time point are not known. The CDR3 runs from the conserved cysteine through the conserved F or W. A D gene is named only where the DNA matches it firmly. Not all rows give a size; the values are once, few, many and, for expanded clones, a class.

clone size	J gene	V gene	D gene	CDR3 protein	CDR3 DNA
few	TRBJ2-5	TRBV12-3/TRBV12-4	.	CASSFLPKGAQYF	TGTGCCAGCAGTTTTCTGCCCAAGGGGGCCCAGTACTTC
few	TRBJ1-5	TRBV30	.	CAWSHGRGNQPQHF	TGTGCCTGGAGCCATGGACGAGGGAATCAGCCCCAGCATTTT
.	TRBJ1-5	TRBV15	.	CATSRGLGGGPQHF	TGTGCCACCAGCAGAGGACTAGGGGGGGGGCCCCAGCATTTT
.	TRBJ2-3	TRBV27	TRBD2	CASTLGGDPTDTQYF	TGTGCCAGCACCCTGGGAGGGGACCCCACAGATACGCAGTATTTT
.	TRBJ2-6	TRBV4-3	TRBD2	CASSLTGGGGANVLTF	TGCGCCAGCTCCTTGACGGGAGGGGGTGGGGCCAACGTCCTGACTTTC
.	TRBJ1-1	TRBV18	TRBD1	CASSPPGPGGNTEAFF	TGTGCCAGCTCACCCCCAGGACCAGGGGGCAACACTGAAGCTTTCTTT
.	TRBJ2-7	TRBV6-1	.	CASIYKGQASYEQYF	TGTGCCAGCATTTATAAAGGGCAGGCCTCCTACGAGCAGTACTTC
few	TRBJ2-1	TRBV7-9	.	CASRPTRTPDHEQFF	TGTGCCAGCAGACCGACTAGAACCCCCGATCATGAGCAGTTCTTC
few	TRBJ2-2	TRBV11-2	TRBD1	CASLTGQSGTGELFF	TGTGCCAGCCTAACGGGACAGTCGGGGACCGGGGAGCTGTTTTTT
.	TRBJ1-5	TRBV6-1	.	CASSEARDLYSNQPQHF	TGTGCCAGCAGTGAAGCCCGGGATTTGTATAGCAATCAGCCCCAGCATTTT
.	TRBJ2-1	TRBV5-1	.	CASSRIGGIDNEQFF	TGCGCCAGCAGCCGAATCGGGGGCATCGACAATGAGCAGTTCTTC
.	TRBJ2-7	TRBV3-1	.	CASSLAAGDPRREQYF	TGTGCCAGCAGCCTGGCGGCAGGAGATCCCCGTAGGGAGCAGTACTTC
few	TRBJ2-7	TRBV7-6	.	CASSNDEGRDSTYEQYF	TGTGCCAGCAGCAATGACGAGGGGCGGGACTCAACCTACGAGCAGTACTTC
.	TRBJ1-2	TRBV25-1	.	CATRGAPENYGYTF	TGTGCCACCCGGGGGGCTCCCGAAAACTATGGCTACACCTTC
.	TRBJ1-5	TRBV30	.	CAWRARGRLNQPQHF	TGTGCCTGGAGGGCCCGGGGCAGGCTTAATCAGCCCCAGCATTTT
few	TRBJ1-2	TRBV5-1	TRBD1	CASRPPYRGNYGYTF	TGCGCCAGCAGACCTCCCTACAGGGGCAACTATGGCTACACCTTC